This T cell receptor beta chain was retrieved from a study of regulatory T cells in long-lasting Graves disease. The CDR3 spans 15 residues. V lost 5 bases, J lost 5 bases, and 5 bases stayed unmatched. Germline V gene sequence: CDR1 SEHNR, CDR2 FQNEAQ (reference sequence). Construction of the TCR beta libraries employed iRepertoire HTBI primers in conjunction with Arm-PCR of CDR3 regions. In TCRdb, the multiplex PCR reads were re-called with MiXCR into one record per CDR3 protein. This table has fewer than 550,000 distinct CDR3 sequences, 20% to 25% appearing once. Whole-study findings and limits: Patients with persistent Graves' had lower TCR diversity than newly diagnosed patients. Favoring TRBV28, TRBJ1-2 and TRBJ2-5 was a feature seen in persistent disease.

Regarding time point: persistent/refractory GD, antithyroid drugs over 5 years with positive TRAb. Scientists built the TCR library using RNA that was extracted from PBMCs. To note about this clonotype: Its matching antigen is unknown.

The TCR sequence derives from a female donor with Graves disease. Sequencing used peripheral blood mononuclear cells (PBMCs), obtained when the disease was refractory, from a patient treated with antithyroid drugs. The chain employs TRBV7-9 and TRBJ2-1, with 11 bases lining up with TRBD2. Here the CDR3 DNA reads TGTGCCAGCAGCATCCCGGGACTAGCGGACAATGAGCAGTTCTTC. Protein sequence: CASSIPGLADNEQFF.